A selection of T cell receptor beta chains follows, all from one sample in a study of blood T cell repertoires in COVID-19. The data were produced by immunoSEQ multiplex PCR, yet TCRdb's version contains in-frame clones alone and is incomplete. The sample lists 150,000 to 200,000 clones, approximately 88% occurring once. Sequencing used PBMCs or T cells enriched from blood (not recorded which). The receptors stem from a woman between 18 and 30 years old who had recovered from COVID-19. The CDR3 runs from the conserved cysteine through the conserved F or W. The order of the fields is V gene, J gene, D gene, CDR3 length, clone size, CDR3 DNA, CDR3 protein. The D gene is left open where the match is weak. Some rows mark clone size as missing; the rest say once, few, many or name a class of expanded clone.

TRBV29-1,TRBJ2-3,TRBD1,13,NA,TGCAGCGTCAGGGGGAGTTCACCAGATACGCAGTATTTT,CSVRGSSPDTQYF
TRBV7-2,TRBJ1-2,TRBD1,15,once,TGTGCCAGCAGCAGAGAGGGACAGGGTATCTATGGCTACACCTTC,CASSREGQGIYGYTF
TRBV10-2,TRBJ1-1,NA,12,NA,TGCGCCAGCCTGGGGGGAGGCGCTGAAGCTTTCTTT,CASLGGGAEAFF
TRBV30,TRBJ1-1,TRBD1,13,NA,TGTGCCTGGAGTAAGACAGGGGGTACTGAAGCTTTCTTT,CAWSKTGGTEAFF
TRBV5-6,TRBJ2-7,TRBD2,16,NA,TGTGCCAGCAGCCGTAGACTAGCAACTAGATCCTACGAGCAGTACTTC,CASSRRLATRSYEQYF
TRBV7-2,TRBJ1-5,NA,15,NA,TGTGCCAGCAGCTTCGACTGGGGCGGCAATCAGCCCCAGCATTTT,CASSFDWGGNQPQHF
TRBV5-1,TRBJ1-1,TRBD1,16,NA,TGCGCCAGCAGCTTGTTTGGGACAGCGGAGAACACTGAAGCTTTCTTT,CASSLFGTAENTEAFF
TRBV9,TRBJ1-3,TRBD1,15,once,TGTGCCAGCAGCCCTACGACAGGGACTGGAAACACCATATATTTT,CASSPTTGTGNTIYF
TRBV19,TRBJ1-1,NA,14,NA,TGTGCCAGTAGTATTAATCAGGGAAGGGCTGAAGCTTTCTTT,CASSINQGRAEAFF
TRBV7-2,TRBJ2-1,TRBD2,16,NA,TGTGCCAGCAGCTTAGGCACTAGCGGGGGCGACGGAAGGCAGTTCTTC,CASSLGTSGGDGRQFF
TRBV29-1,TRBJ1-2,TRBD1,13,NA,TGCAGCGTTGAAGACAGGGGGGACTATGGCTACACCTTC,CSVEDRGDYGYTF
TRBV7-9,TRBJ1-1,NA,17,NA,TGTGCCAGCAGCCTGGACGCCGCGGGCAGGGGTAATACTGAAGCTTTCTTT,CASSLDAAGRGNTEAFF
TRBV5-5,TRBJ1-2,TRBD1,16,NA,TGTGCCAGCAGCTTAATGGGGACAGGGACTAACTATGGCTACACCTTC,CASSLMGTGTNYGYTF
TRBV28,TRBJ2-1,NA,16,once,TGTGCCAGCAGTCCCCCCCAAGGGAGTCCCTACAATGAGCAGTTCTTC,CASSPPQGSPYNEQFF
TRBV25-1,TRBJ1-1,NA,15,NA,TGTGCCAGCAGTGAATACCCGGACAAGAACACTGAAGCTTTCTTT,CASSEYPDKNTEAFF
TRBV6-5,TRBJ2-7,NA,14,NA,TGTGCCAGCAGACCCCAGGGGCCAGCGTACGAGCAGTACTTC,CASRPQGPAYEQYF